This TCR beta chain originates from a study of blood T cell repertoires in COVID-19. Germline CDR1 and CDR2: LNHDA and SQIVND (reference sequence). The CDR3 loop spans 13 amino acids. The V and J ends lost 4 bases and 4 bases, in that order; junction bases with no gene match: 3. TCRdb keeps only in-frame clones here, not all; method: immunoSEQ multiplex PCR. The data show more than 400,000 clones, roughly 88% seen once. This TCR came from a young man who had recovered from COVID-19. The chain couples TRBV19 to TRBJ1-2; 7 nucleotides line up with TRBD1. Specimen: PBMCs or T cells enriched from blood (not recorded which). The CDR3 DNA is TGTGCCAGTAGTACGACAGGGCCCTATGGCTACACCTTC. This translates into CASSTTGPYGYTF.